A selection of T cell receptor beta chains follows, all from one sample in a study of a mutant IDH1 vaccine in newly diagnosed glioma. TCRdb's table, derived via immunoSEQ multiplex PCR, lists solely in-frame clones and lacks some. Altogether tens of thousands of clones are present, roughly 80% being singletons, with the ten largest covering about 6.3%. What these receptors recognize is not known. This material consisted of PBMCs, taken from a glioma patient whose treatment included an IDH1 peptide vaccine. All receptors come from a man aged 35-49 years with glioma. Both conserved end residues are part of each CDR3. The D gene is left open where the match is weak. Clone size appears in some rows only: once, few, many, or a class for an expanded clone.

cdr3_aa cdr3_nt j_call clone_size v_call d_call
CASGRTVVNTEAFF TGTGCTAGTGGTCGGACGGTGGTGAACACTGAAGCTTTCTTT TRBJ1-1 . TRBV12-5 .
CASSSYGDFGNTIYF TGTGCCAGCAGCTCATATGGGGACTTCGGAAACACCATATATTTT TRBJ1-3 . TRBV5-6 .
CASSWGGQGPYEQYF TGTGCCAGCAGCTGGGGGGGACAGGGCCCCTACGAGCAGTACTTC TRBJ2-7 . TRBV5-6 TRBD1
CASRRQGAYEQYF TGTGCCAGCAGGCGACAGGGGGCCTACGAGCAGTACTTC TRBJ2-7 . TRBV6-6 TRBD1
CASRPWTGDYEQYF TGTGCCAGTAGGCCATGGACAGGGGACTACGAGCAGTACTTC TRBJ2-7 . TRBV19 TRBD1
CASSPGTANTEAFF TGTGCCAGCAGCCCAGGGACAGCTAACACTGAAGCTTTCTTT TRBJ1-1 . TRBV9 TRBD1
CASSLGGLGNQPQHF TGTGCCAGCAGCCTAGGGGGCTTGGGCAATCAGCCCCAGCATTTT TRBJ1-5 . TRBV6-6 TRBD1
CASRAPETQYF TGTGCCAGTCGGGCCCCTGAGACCCAGTACTTC TRBJ2-5 . TRBV2 .
CASSPLDGEPTNEKLFF TGTGCCAGCAGCCCTCTGGACGGGGAACCAACTAATGAAAAACTGTTTTTT TRBJ1-4 . TRBV7-9 .
CSVDTSGANYNEQFF TGCAGCGTTGATACTAGCGGGGCAAACTACAATGAGCAGTTCTTC TRBJ2-1 . TRBV29-1 TRBD2
CASSMRQGNSPLHF TGTGCCAGTAGTATGCGGCAGGGGAATTCACCCCTCCACTTT TRBJ1-6 . TRBV19 .
CASSQAPGLSGYTF TGTGCCAGCAGCCAAGCACCGGGCCTCAGCGGCTACACCTTC TRBJ1-2 . TRBV4-2 .
CASSEQRTETQYF TGTGCCAGCAGTGAACAACGGACAGAGACCCAGTACTTC TRBJ2-5 . TRBV6-1 .
CASSPRDREGGEQYF TGCGCCAGCAGCCCCCGGGACAGGGAGGGGGGCGAGCAGTACTTC TRBJ2-7 once TRBV5-1 TRBD1
CASGSSQTGGRSPLHF TGTGCTAGTGGTTCCTCTCAGACAGGGGGGCGATCACCCCTCCACTTT TRBJ1-6 . TRBV12-5 TRBD1
CASTRDRGGYTF TGTGCCAGCACCCGGGACAGGGGTGGCTACACCTTC TRBJ1-2 . TRBV6-5 TRBD1
CASSVVTNTEAFF TGTGCCAGCAGCGTAGTGACAAACACTGAAGCTTTCTTT TRBJ1-1 once TRBV9 .
CASTQRAGGGELFF TGTGCCAGCACCCAACGGGCAGGGGGCGGGGAGCTGTTTTTT TRBJ2-2 . TRBV6-1 TRBD1
CASSDRDEAPQEQYF TGCGCCAGCAGCGACAGGGATGAGGCCCCCCAGGAGCAGTACTTC TRBJ2-7 . TRBV4-1 TRBD1
CASSLGGGRTDTQYF TGTGCCAGCAGCTTGGGCGGGGGGAGAACAGATACGCAGTATTTT TRBJ2-3 once TRBV5-4 TRBD2
CASSSGEMDYEQYF TGCGCCAGCAGCTCGGGGGAAATGGACTACGAGCAGTACTTC TRBJ2-7 . TRBV5-1 .
CSARLPDTQYF TGCAGTGCTAGGCTGCCAGATACGCAGTATTTT TRBJ2-3 . TRBV20-1 .
CASSLQGSGETQYF TGTGCCAGCAGCTTGCAGGGTAGTGGGGAGACCCAGTACTTC TRBJ2-5 . TRBV5-5 .
CASSQRFGTGETDTQYF TGCGCCAGCAGCCAAAGATTCGGTACAGGGGAAACAGATACGCAGTATTTT TRBJ2-3 . TRBV4-1 TRBD1
CASSPPRPGGPASTDTQYF TGTGCCAGCTCACCACCGAGGCCAGGGGGCCCTGCTAGCACAGATACGCAGTATTTT TRBJ2-3 . TRBV18 TRBD1
CASRRLADPRNEQFF TGCGCCAGTCGAAGACTAGCGGACCCTCGGAATGAGCAGTTCTTC TRBJ2-1 . TRBV10-2 TRBD2
CASSGRGNYGYTF TGTGCCAGCTCTGGCAGGGGGAACTATGGCTACACCTTC TRBJ1-2 . TRBV5-6 TRBD1
CASSPGMAGAIDEQYF TGTGCCAGCAGCCCTGGGATGGCGGGGGCGATCGACGAGCAGTACTTC TRBJ2-7 . TRBV5-8 .
CASTKQPLGQGMYSPLHF TGTGCCAGCACCAAGCAACCCCTAGGACAGGGGATGTATTCACCCCTCCACTTT TRBJ1-6 few TRBV18 TRBD1
CAWGGQRINTDTQYF TGTGCCTGGGGGGGACAGAGGATAAACACAGATACGCAGTATTTT TRBJ2-3 . TRBV30 TRBD1
CASSFDRDTQYF TGTGCCAGCAGCTTCGACAGGGATACGCAGTATTTT TRBJ2-3 . TRBV7-9 .
CASSFKKGAPGGQPQHF TGTGCCAGCAGCTTCAAAAAGGGGGCGCCGGGTGGTCAGCCCCAGCATTTT TRBJ1-5 once TRBV5-4 TRBD1
CASSWGGPNTGELFF TGCGCCAGCAGCTGGGGGGGGCCGAACACCGGGGAGCTGTTTTTT TRBJ2-2 . TRBV5-1 .
CASSRQGASETQYF TGTGCCAGCAGCCGACAGGGGGCATCAGAGACCCAGTACTTC TRBJ2-5 once TRBV13 TRBD1
CASSSRRPMNTEAFF TGTGCCAGCAGCTCCCGGCGGCCGATGAACACTGAAGCTTTCTTT TRBJ1-1 . TRBV6-5 .